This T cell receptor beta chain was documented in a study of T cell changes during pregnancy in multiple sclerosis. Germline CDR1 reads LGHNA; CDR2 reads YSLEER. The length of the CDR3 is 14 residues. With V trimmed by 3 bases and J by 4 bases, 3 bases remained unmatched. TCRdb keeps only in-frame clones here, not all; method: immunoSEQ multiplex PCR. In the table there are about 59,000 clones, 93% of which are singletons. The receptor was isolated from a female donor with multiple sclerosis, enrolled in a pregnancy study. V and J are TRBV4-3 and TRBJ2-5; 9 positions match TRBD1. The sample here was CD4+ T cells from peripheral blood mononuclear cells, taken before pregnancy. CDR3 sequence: CASSQGQGGETQYF. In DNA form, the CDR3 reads TGCGCCAGCAGCCAGGGACAGGGTGGAGAGACCCAGTACTTC.